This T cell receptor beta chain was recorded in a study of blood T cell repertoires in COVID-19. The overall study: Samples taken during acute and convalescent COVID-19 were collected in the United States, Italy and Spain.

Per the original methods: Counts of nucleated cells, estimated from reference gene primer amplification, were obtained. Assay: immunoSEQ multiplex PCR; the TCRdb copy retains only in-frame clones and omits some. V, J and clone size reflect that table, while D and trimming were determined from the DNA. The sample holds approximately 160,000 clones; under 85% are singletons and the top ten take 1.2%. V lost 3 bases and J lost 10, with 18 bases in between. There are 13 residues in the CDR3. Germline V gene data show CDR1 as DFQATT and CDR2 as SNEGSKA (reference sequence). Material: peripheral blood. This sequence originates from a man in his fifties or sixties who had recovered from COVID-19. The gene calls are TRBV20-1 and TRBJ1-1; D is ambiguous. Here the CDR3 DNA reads TGCAGTGCTAGTGCCCGACATCCTATCGGAGCTTTCTTT. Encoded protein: CSASARHPIGAFF.